Listed below are T cell receptor beta chains from one sample, sequenced in a study of persistence of HIV-infected CD4 T cells. Profiling relied on immunoSEQ multiplex PCR, and the TCRdb table lists in-frame clones only, not all of them. The repertoire includes 48,000 or so clones, 75% to 85% of them detected once, and 3% sits in the top ten. No antigen has been identified for these receptors. This specimen consisted of CD4+ T cells sorted from PBMCs after roughly 20-hour stimulation, obtained from a patient who received antiretroviral therapy. The source is an adult man with HIV who was CMV-seropositive. Both conserved end residues are part of each CDR3. D genes are given only for firm matches. For some rows the clone size is stated as once, few or many, or as a class when expanded; others skip it.

cdr3_nt cdr3_aa clone_size j_call v_call d_call
TGCAGCGTTGCAAGGGGGCCCGTCACTGAAGCTTTCTTT CSVARGPVTEAFF . TRBJ1-1 TRBV29-1 TRBD1
TGTGCCTGGAGTAGGGGACAGCTATCCATTAAGGGTGGCTATGGCTACACCTTC CAWSRGQLSIKGGYGYTF . TRBJ1-2 TRBV30 TRBD1
TGTGCCCTAGAAATGGACAGCCCATCAGAGACCCAGTACTTC CALEMDSPSETQYF . TRBJ2-5 TRBV30 .
TGTGCCAGCAGCCCAACACCTACTTCACCCCTCCACTTT CASSPTPTSPLHF . TRBJ1-6 TRBV7-8 .
TGCGCCAGCAGCTTGGTGGGATACGAGCAGTACTTC CASSLVGYEQYF . TRBJ2-7 TRBV5-1 .
TGTGCCTGGAGTGTGGGAGGCGGGAGGTCCACCGGGGAGCTGTTTTTT CAWSVGGGRSTGELFF . TRBJ2-2 TRBV30 TRBD2
TGTGCCAGCAGCTTCGGACAGGTGGATTCACCCCTCCACTTT CASSFGQVDSPLHF . TRBJ1-6 TRBV5-5 TRBD1
TGTGCCAGTGGACCGGGGCTATCCTCCTACGAGCAGTACTTC CASGPGLSSYEQYF . TRBJ2-7 TRBV19 .
TGCAGCGTTGAATCGGCTAGCGGGAGCTACGAGCAGTACTTC CSVESASGSYEQYF . TRBJ2-7 TRBV29-1 TRBD2
TGTGCCTTCTCGACTAGCGGGGGGCGGCTCCCAGAGAACGAGCAGTACTTC CAFSTSGGRLPENEQYF . TRBJ2-7 TRBV10-3 TRBD2
TGTGCCAGCTCACCAGGAGGAAACTATGGCTACACCTTC CASSPGGNYGYTF . TRBJ1-2 TRBV18 .
TGTGCCACCCTATGGGACAGCTCTGGAAACACCATATATTTT CATLWDSSGNTIYF once TRBJ1-3 TRBV10-3 TRBD1
TGTGCCATCAGTGAGGGGACAGGGAAACTCTCTGGAAACACCATATATTTT CAISEGTGKLSGNTIYF . TRBJ1-3 TRBV10-3 TRBD1
TGTGCCTGGAGTAACCGGGGAGGGAACACTGAAGCTTTCTTT CAWSNRGGNTEAFF . TRBJ1-1 TRBV30 .
TGTGCCAGTAGTCCATGGACAGGGGTATTTGTTGAGCAGTACTTC CASSPWTGVFVEQYF . TRBJ2-7 TRBV19 TRBD1
TGTGCCAGCAGCCAGACCGGGACAGGAGGGAATTCACCCCTCCACTTT CASSQTGTGGNSPLHF . TRBJ1-6 TRBV3-1/TRBV3-2 TRBD1
TGTGCCAGTAGTATAAAGGGGGGTCCTGGGGCCAACGTCCTGACTTTC CASSIKGGPGANVLTF . TRBJ2-6 TRBV19 .
TGTGCAAGTCGCTTACGAGTTGGACAGCCCTACGAGCAGTACTTC CASRLRVGQPYEQYF . TRBJ2-7 TRBV12-2 .
TGTGCCAGCAGTTTACAGGGGGCGGTTGGCTACACCTTC CASSLQGAVGYTF few TRBJ1-2 TRBV6-5 TRBD1
TGTGCCTGGGCGTGGACAGGGGGCCTCCCTGGGGCCAACGTCCTGACTTTC CAWAWTGGLPGANVLTF few TRBJ2-6 TRBV30 TRBD1
TGTGCCATCAGTGATAGGACTAGTACGATCGAGCAGTACTTC CAISDRTSTIEQYF . TRBJ2-7 TRBV10-3 TRBD2
TGTGCCAGCAGTTCTCAGGGACAGGGAGACTATGGCTACACCTTC CASSSQGQGDYGYTF . TRBJ1-2 TRBV28 TRBD1
TGCGCCAGCAGCTTGGAAGGCAGGTCCTACAATGAGCAGTTCTTC CASSLEGRSYNEQFF . TRBJ2-1 TRBV5-1 .
TGTGCCAGCAGCTTAATCAGGGGATCCTCACCCCTCCACTTT CASSLIRGSSPLHF . TRBJ1-6 TRBV11-2 .
TGTGCCAGCAGCCAAGAGGGGAGGGGACTGGTGGTAACTGGCTACACCTTC CASSQEGRGLVVTGYTF . TRBJ1-2 TRBV3-1/TRBV3-2 .
TGTGCCAGCAGCCGGGGAGGAGGTTCAATTAATTCACCCCTCCACTTT CASSRGGGSINSPLHF . TRBJ1-6 TRBV14 .
TGCGCCAGCAGGCCCGAAAACTATGGCTACACCTTC CASRPENYGYTF . TRBJ1-2 TRBV5-1 .